The 8 T cell receptor beta chains below all came from one sample that was sequenced in a study of metastatic and nonmetastatic thyroid tumors. Using MiXCR, TCRdb reanalyzed the PCR reads. This table holds about 10,000 clones, around 10% found once. Thyroid surgery took place with no prior treatment in any patient. The sequenced material came from blood. Receptor source: a female donor with papillary thyroid cancer or a benign thyroid nodule (not recorded which). Some clones in this sample may be carry-over from other donors' samples.

This clone was detected ten times or more. The chain recombines TRBV7-3 with TRBJ1-1; D is perhaps TRBD1 (5 bases). With 5 bases removed from V and 0 bases from J, the gap between germline ends came to 7 bases. Germline assignment: CDR1 SGHTA and CDR2 FQGTGA. The CDR3 length is 13 residues. CDR3 nucleotides: TGTGCCAGCAGCGGAGGGGTGAACACTGAAGCTTTCTTT. Amino acid sequence: CASSGGVNTEAFF.

The J gene is TRBJ2-2, the V gene TRBV12-3 or TRBV12-4; D is unclear. The CDR3 covers 14 residues. V dropped 5 bases and J dropped 0 bases, with 7 bases sitting between them. CDR3 sequence: CASSDTANTGELFF. The CDR3 DNA is TGTGCCAGCAGTGATACAGCGAACACCGGGGAGCTGTTTTTT.

This clone occurred many times. The J gene is TRBJ2-3, the V gene TRBV5-1, with TRBD2 matching 7 bases. The CDR3 loop spans 14 amino acids. Germline V CDR1 and CDR2: SGHRS, YFSETQ. The V and J ends lost 2 bases and 0 bases, in that order; junction bases with no gene match: 0. The CDR3 DNA sequence: TGCGCCAGCAGCTTTAGCGGGAGCACAGATACGCAGTATTTT. This encodes CASSFSGSTDTQYF.

This clone appeared many times. The CDR3 loop reads CSAVQGNSGNTIYF. CDR3 nucleotides: TGCAGTGCCGTACAGGGAAACTCTGGAAACACCATATATTTT. V and J are TRBV20-1 and TRBJ1-3; the D gene is possibly TRBD1 (6 bases). Germline V gene sequence: CDR1 DFQATT, CDR2 SNEGSKA (reference sequence). The CDR3 has 14 amino acids. Trimming shortened V by 6 bases and J by 0 bases, and 12 bases separated the two germline ends.

By sample share, this clone is medium-sized. The chain has TRBV12-3 or TRBV12-4 and TRBJ1-5; TRBD1 matches at 7 bases. The CDR3 runs 14 residues. The ends lost 6 bases at V and 4 bases at J; junction bases unmatched: 6. CDR3 coding DNA: TGTGCCAGCAGCTTACAGGGGTCGAATCAGCCCCAGCATTTT. Its protein is CASSLQGSNQPQHF.

This clone ranks as medium-sized (0.01 to 0.1%). The rearrangement joins TRBV4-2 to TRBJ1-1, with 11 bases identical to TRBD1. The CDR3 totals 16 residues. Germline CDR1 LGHNA, CDR2 YNFKEQ. After removal of 0 bases from V and 3 bases from J, the junction contained 3 bases not matched to a gene. CDR3 sequence: CASSQDPDRGHTEAFF. The CDR3 DNA sequence: TGTGCCAGCAGCCAAGATCCGGACAGGGGGCACACTGAAGCTTTCTTT.

This clone has a count of ten or more. Possible read error: a much larger clone is one base away. Different DNA sequences within this sample yield the same CDR3. The chain combines TRBV4-1 with TRBJ2-3; 7 positions agree with TRBD2. CDR1 and CDR2 (germline): MGHRA, YSYEKL. Unmatched junction bases numbered 13, after V lost 6 bases and J lost 10 bases. The CDR3 is 14 residues long. CDR3 loop: CASSHPGVGRAQYF. In nucleotides, the CDR3 is TGCGCCAGCAGTCATCCTGGCGTGGGGAGGGCGCAGTATTTT.

This clone occurred a few times. With a much larger clone just one base away, this may be a read error. The chain has TRBV9 and TRBJ1-1; a possible D gene is TRBD1 (5 bases). This CDR3 spans 14 amino acids. V lost 0 bases, J lost 4 bases, and 10 bases lay in between. Germline assignment: CDR1 SGDLS and CDR2 YYNGEE. CDR3 amino acids: CASSVGGSSTEAFF. CDR3 in DNA: TGTGCCAGCAGCGTAGGGGGGAGCAGCACTGAAGCTTTCTTT. The entire variable domain, with the rest obtained from reference TRBV9 and TRBJ1-1, is as follows: DSGVTQTPKHLITATGQRVTLRCSPRSGDLSVYWYQQSLDQGLQFLIQYYNGEERAKGNILERFSAQQFPDLHSELNLSSLELGDSALYFCASSVGGSSTEAFFGQGTRLTVV.